Many counts were recorded for the clone carrying this T cell receptor (beta chain). Its antigen is not known. The V end lost 0 bases, the J end lost 0 bases, and 9 bases lay between the germline ends. CDR1 is MGHRA, CDR2 YSYEKL, per germline. The CDR3 consists of 16 residues. This sample is drawn from a study of post-analysis software for immune sequencing data. At the level of the study: There were relapsing-remitting, secondary progressive and progressive-relapsing multiple sclerosis among the disease courses included. Whole-study results and caveats: People with multiple sclerosis had a significantly lower normalized Chao1 diversity than controls did. TRBV segments more frequent in patients than in controls numbered five and included TRBV5-6, TRBV5-1 and TRBV20-1. Same-batch samples co-clustered strongly by F measure.

The library was made from cDNA and included unique molecular identifiers. Each sample of about 1 to 10 million input T cells yielded around 500,000 cDNA molecules, so each molecule approximated one T cell. TCRdb processed the PCR reads anew with MiXCR; each CDR3 protein has one entry. The data show 250,000 to 300,000 distinct CDR3 sequences, 35% to 45% seen once. The clonotype originates from a girl between 10 and 17 years old with multiple sclerosis. The sample taken for sequencing was blood. The V and J genes are TRBV4-1 and TRBJ2-1; D is unresolved. The CDR3 loop is CASSQEDTASYNEQFF. CDR3 nucleotides: TGCGCCAGCAGCCAAGAGGATACCGCCTCCTACAATGAGCAGTTCTTC.